This paragraph covers one T cell receptor (beta chain) sequence. Its specificity is not known. The junction does not match germline at one end; this may be a read error. These data are taken from a study of cytomegalovirus exposure and HLA in healthy donors. Germline assignment: CDR1 MDHEN and CDR2 SYDVKM. The CDR3 covers 11 residues. Amplification used 60 Vbeta primers and 13 Jbeta primers. Libraries were prepared by immunoSEQ multiplex PCR; TCRdb keeps only in-frame clonotypes and omits some of them. This table holds about 150,000 clones, 65% to 85% found once. Study observations and caveats: One cluster of highly shared sequence variants probably arose as a sequencing artifact.

This clonotype originated in a woman in her 40s in good health and CMV-seropositive. Sample: PBMCs. The chain uses TRBV28 and TRBJ2-5, with D uncertain. Here the CDR3 reads CVSSLSETQYF. The CDR3 DNA follows: TGTGTCAGCAGTTTATCGGAGACCCAGTACTTC. Drawing the rest from reference TRBV28 and TRBJ2-5, the complete variable domain is DVKVTQSSRYLVKRTGEKVFLECVQDMDHENMFWYRQDPGLGLRLIYFSYDVKMKEKGDIPEGYSVSREKKERFSLILESASTNQTSMYLCVSSLSETQYFGPGTRLLVL.